Listed below are T cell receptor beta chains from one sample, sequenced in a study of blood T cell repertoires in COVID-19. TCRdb's table, derived via immunoSEQ multiplex PCR, lists solely in-frame clones and lacks some. The repertoire has around 140,000 clones, over 80% of them found once; the top ten carry over 9.5%. Sequencing input: peripheral blood. These receptors all stem from a man between 60 and 70 years old with active or convalescent COVID-19. Both conserved end residues are part of each CDR3. The order of the fields is D gene, V gene, clone size, J gene, CDR3 DNA, CDR3 protein. The D gene is left open where the match is weak. Not all rows give a size; the values are once, few, many and, for expanded clones, a class.

d_gene: NA; v_gene: TRBV7-8; abundance: NA; j_gene: TRBJ2-1; CDR3nt: TGTGCCAGCAGCTTAGCGGGGGGGCGGGAGCAGTTCTTC; CDR3aa: CASSLAGGREQFF
d_gene: NA; v_gene: TRBV7-6; abundance: NA; j_gene: TRBJ2-7; CDR3nt: TGTGCCAGCAGTTTACAGGGTTACGAGCAGTACTTC; CDR3aa: CASSLQGYEQYF
d_gene: TRBD1; v_gene: TRBV5-5; abundance: NA; j_gene: TRBJ1-1; CDR3nt: TGTGCCAGCAGCTTGGGAACAGGGGGCCTCACTGAAGCTTTCTTT; CDR3aa: CASSLGTGGLTEAFF
d_gene: NA; v_gene: TRBV4-3; abundance: NA; j_gene: TRBJ1-2; CDR3nt: TGCGCCAGCAGCCAACGACAGTCTTACTATGGCTACACCTTC; CDR3aa: CASSQRQSYYGYTF
d_gene: NA; v_gene: TRBV12-3/TRBV12-4; abundance: NA; j_gene: TRBJ2-1; CDR3nt: TGTGCCAGCAGTTTGAGCTACAATGAGCAGTTCTTC; CDR3aa: CASSLSYNEQFF
d_gene: TRBD2; v_gene: TRBV5-6; abundance: NA; j_gene: TRBJ2-7; CDR3nt: TGTGCCAGCAGCTTATTAACCGGGACTAGCGGGAGGGTAGAGGAGCAGTACTTC; CDR3aa: CASSLLTGTSGRVEEQYF
d_gene: TRBD1; v_gene: TRBV29-1; abundance: NA; j_gene: TRBJ2-7; CDR3nt: TGCAGCGTTGACGAGGGGGCGGTCGAGCAGTACTTC; CDR3aa: CSVDEGAVEQYF
d_gene: NA; v_gene: TRBV3-1/TRBV3-2; abundance: NA; j_gene: TRBJ2-7; CDR3nt: TGTGCCAGCAGCCCCCCTGGCAGCGTTGGAGGCGAGCAGTACTTC; CDR3aa: CASSPPGSVGGEQYF
d_gene: NA; v_gene: TRBV10-2; abundance: NA; j_gene: TRBJ2-2; CDR3nt: TGCGCCAGCAGTGTCTTAGCGGACACCGGGGAGCTGTTTTTT; CDR3aa: CASSVLADTGELFF
d_gene: NA; v_gene: TRBV20-1; abundance: once; j_gene: TRBJ2-2; CDR3nt: TGCAGTGCTAGGGAGGTCCGGGAGCTGTTTTTT; CDR3aa: CSAREVRELFF
d_gene: NA; v_gene: TRBV14; abundance: NA; j_gene: TRBJ2-7; CDR3nt: TGTGCCAGCAGCCATCCGACAGACGAGCAGTACTTC; CDR3aa: CASSHPTDEQYF
d_gene: TRBD2; v_gene: TRBV7-2; abundance: NA; j_gene: TRBJ2-1; CDR3nt: TGTGCCAGCAGCTTAGCCGGGACTAGCGGGATATACAATGAGCAGTTCTTC; CDR3aa: CASSLAGTSGIYNEQFF
d_gene: TRBD1; v_gene: TRBV27; abundance: NA; j_gene: TRBJ2-7; CDR3nt: TGTGCCAGCAGTTTCGTACAGGGGGCCCCCCACGAGCAGTACTTC; CDR3aa: CASSFVQGAPHEQYF
d_gene: TRBD2; v_gene: TRBV2; abundance: NA; j_gene: TRBJ2-7; CDR3nt: TGTGCCAGCAGTGAGATAGCCTCAAGCGGGAGAATCCACGAGCAGTACTTC; CDR3aa: CASSEIASSGRIHEQYF
d_gene: NA; v_gene: TRBV19; abundance: NA; j_gene: TRBJ1-5; CDR3nt: TGTGCCAGTAGTTTAATACCTCTATATAATCAGCCCCAGCATTTT; CDR3aa: CASSLIPLYNQPQHF
d_gene: NA; v_gene: TRBV5-5; abundance: NA; j_gene: TRBJ1-2; CDR3nt: TGTGCCAGCAGCCCCCTTGGGAGTCGGGATGGCTACACCTTC; CDR3aa: CASSPLGSRDGYTF
d_gene: TRBD1; v_gene: TRBV3-1/TRBV3-2; abundance: NA; j_gene: TRBJ2-7; CDR3nt: TGTGCCAGCAGCCCCGGGACAGGTTCCTACGAGCAGTACTTC; CDR3aa: CASSPGTGSYEQYF
d_gene: TRBD1; v_gene: TRBV15; abundance: NA; j_gene: TRBJ1-5; CDR3nt: TGTGCCACCAGCAGAGGGACCCGACAGGGGGTTCAGCCCCAGCATTTT; CDR3aa: CATSRGTRQGVQPQHF
d_gene: TRBD1; v_gene: TRBV6-5; abundance: NA; j_gene: TRBJ2-3; CDR3nt: TGTGCCAGCAGGACCGGGACAGGGAATACAGATACGCAGTATTTT; CDR3aa: CASRTGTGNTDTQYF
d_gene: NA; v_gene: TRBV28; abundance: NA; j_gene: TRBJ2-7; CDR3nt: TGTGCCAGCAGCCCGGACCCCCGGGGGTACGAGCAGTACTTC; CDR3aa: CASSPDPRGYEQYF
d_gene: NA; v_gene: TRBV14; abundance: once; j_gene: TRBJ2-3; CDR3nt: TGTGCCAGCAGCCCCGTTGGCACAGATACGCAGTATTTT; CDR3aa: CASSPVGTDTQYF
d_gene: NA; v_gene: TRBV6-5; abundance: few; j_gene: TRBJ2-7; CDR3nt: TGTGCCAGCAGTTACTCGAATCCGGGGGCCTACGAGCAGTACTTC; CDR3aa: CASSYSNPGAYEQYF
d_gene: NA; v_gene: TRBV7-9; abundance: NA; j_gene: TRBJ1-3; CDR3nt: TGTGCCAGCAGCCCCAGAGCAGGGATCTCTGGAAACACCATATATTTT; CDR3aa: CASSPRAGISGNTIYF
d_gene: NA; v_gene: TRBV28; abundance: once; j_gene: TRBJ2-1; CDR3nt: TGTGCCAGCAGTGCCCGGGACGGGAGAGCCAATGAGCAGTTCTTC; CDR3aa: CASSARDGRANEQFF
d_gene: TRBD1; v_gene: TRBV9; abundance: NA; j_gene: TRBJ2-7; CDR3nt: TGTGCCAGCAGCCCAAGGGACAGGAGATCCTACGAGCAGTACTTC; CDR3aa: CASSPRDRRSYEQYF
d_gene: NA; v_gene: TRBV28; abundance: NA; j_gene: TRBJ1-5; CDR3nt: TGTGCCAGCAGTCCCCGGGACAAACCCAATCAGCCCCAGCATTTT; CDR3aa: CASSPRDKPNQPQHF
d_gene: NA; v_gene: TRBV19; abundance: NA; j_gene: TRBJ2-7; CDR3nt: TGTGCCAGTAGTATAAACTTATCCTACGAGCAGTACTTC; CDR3aa: CASSINLSYEQYF
d_gene: NA; v_gene: TRBV7-2; abundance: NA; j_gene: TRBJ1-5; CDR3nt: TGTGCCAGCAGCTTAAAAGGGAGTACTAATCAGCCCCAGCATTTT; CDR3aa: CASSLKGSTNQPQHF
d_gene: NA; v_gene: TRBV2; abundance: NA; j_gene: TRBJ2-3; CDR3nt: TGTGCCAGCAGTGCAGGGGCACATAGCACAGATACGCAGTATTTT; CDR3aa: CASSAGAHSTDTQYF
d_gene: NA; v_gene: TRBV7-2; abundance: NA; j_gene: TRBJ1-2; CDR3nt: TGTGCCAGCAGCTTAGCGTCCCCTTTAGACTATGGCTACACCTTC; CDR3aa: CASSLASPLDYGYTF
d_gene: TRBD2; v_gene: TRBV2; abundance: NA; j_gene: TRBJ2-1; CDR3nt: TGTGCCAGCAGATCGACTAGCCGGAGCTCCTACAATGAGCAGTTCTTC; CDR3aa: CASRSTSRSSYNEQFF
d_gene: TRBD1; v_gene: TRBV5-1; abundance: NA; j_gene: TRBJ2-7; CDR3nt: TGCGCCAGCAGCACTGGGACAGGGGACTCCTACGAGCAGTACTTC; CDR3aa: CASSTGTGDSYEQYF
d_gene: TRBD2; v_gene: TRBV5-8; abundance: NA; j_gene: TRBJ2-2; CDR3nt: TGTGCCAGCAGCCGCGGACTAGCGGGAGCAAGCGGGGAGCTGTTTTTT; CDR3aa: CASSRGLAGASGELFF
d_gene: NA; v_gene: TRBV5-1; abundance: NA; j_gene: TRBJ1-1; CDR3nt: TGCGCCAGCAGCTTGGGAGGCTCCGGCGGTGAAGCTTTCTTT; CDR3aa: CASSLGGSGGEAFF
d_gene: NA; v_gene: TRBV19; abundance: once; j_gene: TRBJ2-2; CDR3nt: TGTGCCAGTAGTATAGCTAGAGGCACCGGGGAGCTGTTTTTT; CDR3aa: CASSIARGTGELFF
d_gene: NA; v_gene: TRBV11-2; abundance: NA; j_gene: TRBJ1-3; CDR3nt: TGTGCCAGCAGCTTACGGACAGCCTCTGGAAACACCATATATTTT; CDR3aa: CASSLRTASGNTIYF
d_gene: TRBD2; v_gene: TRBV5-1; abundance: NA; j_gene: TRBJ2-5; CDR3nt: TGCGCCAGCAGCGTGCTAGCGGGGATCCAAGAGACCCAGTACTTC; CDR3aa: CASSVLAGIQETQYF